The 12 T cell receptor beta chains in this list originate from one sample, sequenced in a study of cytotoxic CD8 clonotypes in ibrutinib-treated CLL. Profiled with immunoSEQ multiplex PCR; TCRdb holds only in-frame clones, not every one. The sample comprises around 70,000 clones, 70% to 90% of which are singletons, and less than 40% rests with the top ten. Sample: PBMCs, taken after 24 months of ibrutinib treatment. The source is a human donor with chronic lymphocytic leukemia.

The gene calls are TRBV6-5 and TRBJ1-5; D not resolved. CDR3 size: 15 residues. V shed 6 bases and J shed 3 bases, with 15 bases lying between them. The V gene's germline CDR1 is MNHEY and CDR2 SVGAGI. CDR3: CASSTTAGFNQPQHF. DNA for the CDR3: TGTGCCAGCAGCACCACTGCGGGCTTCAATCAGCCCCAGCATTTT.

This chain connects TRBV6-5 to TRBJ1-3; D unclear. Trimming removed 0 bases from V and 2 bases from J, with 8 bases in between. This CDR3 comprises 15 residues. CDR1 is MNHEY and CDR2 is SVGAGI in the germline V gene. The CDR3 nucleotides are TGTGCCAGCAGTTACTCTAGGGAGGCTGGAAACACCATATATTTT. It encodes CASSYSREAGNTIYF.

The V and J genes are TRBV10-3 and TRBJ2-5; maybe TRBD2 (6 bases). With 10 bases removed from V and 5 bases from J, the gap between germline ends came to 14 bases. Germline V gene lookup returns CDR1 ENHRY and CDR2 SYGVKD. The CDR3 contains 12 residues. The CDR3 DNA sequence: TGTGCCACAAGGAGGGCCCTGGAGACCCAGTACTTC. It specifies CATRRALETQYF.

The chain recombines TRBV19 with TRBJ1-4; a possible D gene is TRBD1 (5 bases). Germline CDR1 and CDR2: LNHDA and SQIVND (reference sequence). The CDR3 loop spans 14 amino acids. Deletions cut 5 bases from V and 8 bases from J, with 15 bases between. The CDR3 DNA is TGTGCCAGTAGTTTCGGGAGGGGACCCGAAAAACTGTTTTTT. Translation gives CASSFGRGPEKLFF. Looking up the rest from reference TRBV19 and TRBJ1-4 gives the full variable domain: DGGITQSPKYLFRKEGQNVTLSCEQNLNHDAMYWYRQDPGQGLRLIYYSQIVNDFQKGDIAEGYSVSREKKESFPLTVTSAQKNPTAFYLCASSFGRGPEKLFFGSGTQLSVL.

The rearrangement joins TRBV19 to TRBJ2-2, with 8 bases aligning to TRBD2. CDR1 is LNHDA and CDR2 is SQIVND in the germline V gene (reference sequence). This CDR3 contains 16 residues. Trimming took 3 bases from V and 4 from J; bases not matched to a gene: 7. The CDR3 spells CASSMVAGGPTGELFF. In DNA, the CDR3 is TGTGCCAGTAGTATGGTCGCGGGAGGCCCCACCGGGGAGCTGTTTTTT.

The chain links TRBV27 to TRBJ2-5; the D is unclear. The CDR3 covers 12 residues. Trimming stripped 6 bases from V and 5 bases from J, with 10 bases between. The germline CDR1 and CDR2 sequences are MNHEY and SMNVEV (reference sequence). In DNA form, the CDR3 reads TGTGCCAGCAGCCGATTCGGGGAGACCCAGTACTTC. Translated: CASSRFGETQYF.

The rearrangement uses TRBV19 and TRBJ2-3, with TRBD2 as a possible D gene (6 bases). The V and J ends lost 4 bases and 2 bases respectively, with 10 bases between them. Germline V CDR1 and CDR2: LNHDA, SQIVND (reference sequence). The CDR3 runs 14 residues. The CDR3 DNA follows: TGTGCCAGTAGTACGCCGGACTACACAGATACGCAGTATTTT. As protein: CASSTPDYTDTQYF.

The gene calls are TRBV30 and TRBJ2-7; 8 bases are a match to TRBD1. Germline V CDR1 and CDR2: GTSNPN, SVGIG (reference sequence). CDR3 length equals 13 residues. V lost 1 base and J lost 5; bases outside the gene matches: 4. CDR3 nucleotide sequence: TGTGCCTGGAGTGCCGGACAGGGTGACGAGCAGTACTTC. This gives the protein CAWSAGQGDEQYF.

CDR3: CASTEGWSQETQYF. The CDR3 nucleotides read TGTGCCAGCACCGAAGGGTGGAGCCAAGAGACCCAGTACTTC. V gene TRBV7-9 combines with J gene TRBJ2-5, with D uncertain. This CDR3 has 14 amino acids. Trimming cost V 7 bases and J 1 base, with 13 bases left between them. CDR1 is SEHNR, CDR2 FQNEAQ, per germline (reference sequence).

The chain combines TRBV7-2 with TRBJ2-7; 13 bases fit TRBD2. The CDR3 spans 13 residues. CDR1 is SGHTA and CDR2 is FQGNSA in the germline V gene. V was clipped by 4 bases and J by 10 bases; unmatched bases: 4. In DNA form, the CDR3 reads TGTGCCAGCAGCTCGACTAGCGGGAGGTACCAGTACTTC. This sequence encodes CASSSTSGRYQYF.

V is TRBV27 and J is TRBJ2-3; the D gene is possibly TRBD2 (6 bases). The ends were cut back, 5 bases at V and 2 bases at J, with 14 bases in the middle. Germline assignment: CDR1 MNHEY and CDR2 SMNVEV (reference sequence). This CDR3 is 15 amino acids long. The CDR3 protein is CASSQDSGPTDTQYF. In DNA form, the CDR3 reads TGTGCCAGCAGTCAAGATAGCGGCCCCACAGATACGCAGTATTTT.

This chain joins TRBV4-1 and TRBJ2-7; TRBD1 agrees at 9 bases. Per germline, CDR1 MGHRA and CDR2 YSYEKL. The CDR3 runs to 15 residues. V lost 3 bases and J lost 6; bases outside the gene matches: 9. CDR3 nucleotides: TGCGCCAGCAGCCATGCCACAGGGGGCGGTTTCGAGCAGTACTTC. This gives the protein CASSHATGGGFEQYF.